A selection of T cell receptor beta chains follows, all from one sample in a study of T cells after somatic rescue of genetic block. Data came from immunoSEQ multiplex PCR; TCRdb stores just in-frame clones and leaves some out. The table has 80,000 to 90,000 clones, just under 90% seen once. Specimen: peripheral blood mononuclear cells (PBMCs). Every receptor here comes from a woman under 30. CDR3s include the opening cysteine and the closing phenylalanine or tryptophan. A D gene is named only where the DNA matches it firmly. A clone size is listed for some rows: how often the clone was seen (once, few, many), or a class if it is expanded.

abundance	v_gene	d_gene	j_gene	CDR3aa	CDR3nt
NA	TRBV6-5	NA	TRBJ1-4	CASKGDNEKLFF	TGTGCCAGCAAAGGGGATAATGAAAAACTGTTTTTT
NA	TRBV12-5	NA	TRBJ1-5	CASGLVMRATSNQPQHF	TGTGCTAGTGGTTTGGTGATGAGGGCAACTAGCAATCAGCCCCAGCATTTT
once	TRBV7-3	NA	TRBJ2-7	CASSRGRNYEQYF	TGTGCCAGCAGCCGGGGCCGGAACTACGAGCAGTACTTC
NA	TRBV12-5	NA	TRBJ1-1	CASGLVARAFF	TGTGCTAGTGGTTTGGTGGCCCGAGCTTTCTTT
NA	TRBV27	TRBD1	TRBJ1-1	CASSFRTGNTEAFF	TGTGCCAGCAGTTTCCGGACAGGGAACACTGAAGCTTTCTTT
NA	TRBV10-3	NA	TRBJ2-1	CAITPGTRRNEQFF	TGTGCCATCACACCCGGAACACGGCGCAATGAGCAGTTCTTC
NA	TRBV27	TRBD1	TRBJ2-5	CASSLRDRGQETQYF	TGTGCCAGCAGTCTACGGGACAGGGGCCAAGAGACCCAGTACTTC
NA	TRBV10-1	TRBD2	TRBJ2-2	CASGLLSGSRTGELFF	TGCGCCAGCGGACTCCTTAGCGGGAGTCGCACCGGGGAGCTGTTTTTT
NA	TRBV25-1	NA	TRBJ2-1	CASSEYGSHNEQFF	TGTGCCAGCAGTGAATATGGGTCCCACAATGAGCAGTTCTTC
NA	TRBV28	NA	TRBJ2-7	CASSFPAPSYEQYF	TGTGCCAGCAGTTTCCCCGCTCCGTCCTACGAGCAGTACTTC
once	TRBV27	NA	TRBJ1-2	CASSRTVLDGYTF	TGTGCCAGCAGCCGGACAGTCTTGGATGGCTACACCTTC
few	TRBV27	NA	TRBJ1-1	CASSLGYEAFF	TGTGCCAGCAGTTTGGGGTATGAAGCTTTCTTT
NA	TRBV9	TRBD2	TRBJ2-5	CASSVVVGGRRWETQYF	TGTGCCAGCAGCGTAGTGGTTGGCGGGAGGCGTTGGGAGACCCAGTACTTC
NA	TRBV9	NA	TRBJ2-7	CASSVAPDGSLYEQYF	TGTGCCAGCAGCGTAGCCCCAGACGGGAGTTTGTACGAGCAGTACTTC
NA	TRBV4-1	NA	TRBJ2-5	CASSQGPRVRGETQYF	TGCGCCAGCAGCCAAGGTCCTCGGGTTAGGGGGGAGACCCAGTACTTC
NA	TRBV10-1	NA	TRBJ2-5	CASSERGVQETQYF	TGCGCCAGCAGTGAAAGGGGCGTCCAAGAGACCCAGTACTTC
NA	TRBV9	NA	TRBJ1-3	CASSPDGSSGNTIYF	TGTGCCAGCAGCCCCGACGGTAGCTCTGGAAACACCATATATTTT
NA	TRBV27	NA	TRBJ1-5	CASSFIGQPQHF	TGTGCCAGCAGTTTCATCGGTCAGCCCCAGCATTTT
NA	TRBV7-8	NA	TRBJ2-1	CASSSLRITGQVYNEQFF	TGTGCCAGCAGCTCCCTTCGGATCACGGGGCAAGTTTACAATGAGCAGTTCTTC
NA	TRBV7-2	NA	TRBJ1-1	CASSWGVDTEAFF	TGTGCCAGCAGTTGGGGCGTGGACACTGAAGCTTTCTTT
few	TRBV7-2	TRBD2	TRBJ2-7	CASSFPGTSGSGYEQYF	TGTGCCAGCAGCTTTCCCGGGACTAGCGGGAGCGGCTACGAGCAGTACTTC
NA	TRBV5-4	NA	TRBJ2-1	CASINSYNEQFF	TGTGCCAGCATCAACTCCTACAATGAGCAGTTCTTC
NA	TRBV11-2	NA	TRBJ2-7	CASTWAQGYSYEQYF	TGTGCCAGCACTTGGGCCCAGGGGTACTCCTACGAGCAGTACTTC
NA	TRBV19	TRBD1	TRBJ2-7	CASSRVRDRGQEQYF	TGTGCCAGTAGTCGGGTAAGGGACAGGGGGCAAGAGCAGTACTTC
once	TRBV19	NA	TRBJ2-1	CASSTLRVSYNEQFF	TGTGCCAGTAGTACCCTCCGGGTCTCCTACAATGAGCAGTTCTTC
NA	TRBV5-8	NA	TRBJ1-1	CASSPSGEGWTEAFF	TGTGCCAGCAGCCCCTCCGGCGAGGGATGGACTGAAGCTTTCTTT
NA	TRBV5-4	NA	TRBJ2-1	CASSLGGASGYNEQFF	TGTGCCAGCAGCCTTGGGGGGGCTAGCGGTTACAATGAGCAGTTCTTC
NA	TRBV10-3	TRBD2	TRBJ2-7	CAIRSGTREVYEQYF	TGTGCCATCAGATCCGGGACTAGGGAAGTCTACGAGCAGTACTTC
NA	TRBV9	NA	TRBJ1-2	CASSVSLNYGYTF	TGTGCCAGCAGCGTATCTTTAAACTATGGCTACACCTTC
once	TRBV6-1	NA	TRBJ2-5	CASSEYPGMYQETQYF	TGTGCCAGCAGTGAATATCCAGGGATGTACCAAGAGACCCAGTACTTC
NA	TRBV28	NA	TRBJ1-2	CASTPPLVPGYTF	TGTGCCAGCACTCCCCCCTTGGTGCCGGGCTACACCTTC
NA	TRBV4-2	TRBD2	TRBJ2-7	CASSQDGSGSYEQYF	TGTGCCAGCAGCCAAGATGGGAGCGGGAGCTACGAGCAGTACTTC